A few counts support the clone carrying this TCR beta chain. The record originates from a study of response to subunit inactivated influenza vaccine. TCRdb used MiXCR to reprocess the RT-PCR reads, holding one entry per CDR3 protein. The sample records some 550,000 distinct CDR3 sequences, roughly a quarter being singletons. Another study also made use of these data, one on T cells expressing NK-cell markers. This second report adds: cDNA encoding TCR beta was synthesized via 5'RACE template switching incorporating UMIs.

Sample: CD4+ T cells sorted from PBMCs, taken 11 to 12 days after vaccination. This TCR derives from a man aged 50 to 60 who received an inactivated influenza vaccine.

The CDR3 region has the DNA TGCAGTGCCAAGGCGCAATCCTACAATGAGCAGTTCTTC. Translated, it gives CSAKAQSYNEQFF. The rearrangement joins TRBV20-1 to TRBJ2-1; D remains ambiguous. This CDR3 has 13 amino acids. CDR1 DFQATT and CDR2 SNEGSKA come from the germline V gene (reference sequence). Trimming took 6 bases from V and 1 from J, leaving 10 bases between them.